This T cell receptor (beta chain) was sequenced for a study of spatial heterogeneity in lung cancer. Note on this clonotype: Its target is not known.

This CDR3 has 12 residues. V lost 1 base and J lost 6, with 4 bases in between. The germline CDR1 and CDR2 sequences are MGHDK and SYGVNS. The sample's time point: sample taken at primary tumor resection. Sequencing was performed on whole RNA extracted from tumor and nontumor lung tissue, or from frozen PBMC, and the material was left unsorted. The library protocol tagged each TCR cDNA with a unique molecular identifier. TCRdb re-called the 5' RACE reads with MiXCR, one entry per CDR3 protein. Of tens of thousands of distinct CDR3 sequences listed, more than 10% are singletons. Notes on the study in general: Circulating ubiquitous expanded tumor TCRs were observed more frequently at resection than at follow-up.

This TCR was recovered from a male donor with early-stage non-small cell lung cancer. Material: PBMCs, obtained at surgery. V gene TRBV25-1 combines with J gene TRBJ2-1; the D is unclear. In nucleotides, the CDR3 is TGTGCCAGCAGTGAATCAGCCAATGAGCAGTTCTTC. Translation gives CASSESANEQFF.